The TCR beta chain described here comes from a study of T cells in localized non-small cell lung cancer. The study, taken as a whole, reports: Highest T cell clonality was seen in uninvolved adjacent lung, surpassing that measured in tumor.

TCRdb's copy holds only in-frame clones and misses some; the assay was immunoSEQ multiplex PCR. The sample yields roughly 30,000 clones, about 90% seen once. With regard to this clone: Its specificity is not known.

With V trimmed by 4 bases and J by 2 bases, 1 base remained unmatched. Looked up from germline, CDR1 is SGHTA and CDR2 is FQGTGA. The CDR3 runs 15 residues. The TCR sequence derives from a woman between 18 and 49 years old with stage I lung adenocarcinoma. The sample in question was peripheral blood, obtained before any cancer treatment. V is TRBV7-3 and J is TRBJ2-2; 10 positions match TRBD2. CDR3 sequence: CASSSSGSNTGELFF. The CDR3, as DNA: TGTGCCAGCAGCTCTAGCGGGAGCAACACCGGGGAGCTGTTTTTT.